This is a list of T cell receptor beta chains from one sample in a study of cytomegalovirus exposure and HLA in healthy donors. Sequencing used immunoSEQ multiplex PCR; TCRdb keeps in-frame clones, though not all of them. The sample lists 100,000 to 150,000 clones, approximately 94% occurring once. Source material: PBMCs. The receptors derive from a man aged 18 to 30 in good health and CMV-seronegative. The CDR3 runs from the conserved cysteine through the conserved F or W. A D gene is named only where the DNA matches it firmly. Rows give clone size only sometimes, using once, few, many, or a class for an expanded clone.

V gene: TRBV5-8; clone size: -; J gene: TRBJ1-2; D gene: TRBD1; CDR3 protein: CASSKTGGDYGYTF; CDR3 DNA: TGTGCCAGCAGCAAGACAGGGGGCGACTATGGCTACACCTTC
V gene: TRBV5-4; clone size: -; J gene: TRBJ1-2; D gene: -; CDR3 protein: CASSLRLGGNRVRHGYTF; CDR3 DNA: TGTGCCAGCAGCTTGCGGTTAGGGGGAAACAGGGTGAGGCATGGCTACACCTTC
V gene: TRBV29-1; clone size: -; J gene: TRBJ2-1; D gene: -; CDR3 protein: CSVEGTKTWLEQFF; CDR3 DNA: TGCAGCGTTGAAGGGACTAAAACGTGGCTAGAGCAGTTCTTC
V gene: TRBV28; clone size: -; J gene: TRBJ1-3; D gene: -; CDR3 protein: CASSSPAPNSGNTIYF; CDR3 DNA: TGTGCCAGCAGTTCTCCCGCTCCTAACTCTGGAAACACCATATATTTT
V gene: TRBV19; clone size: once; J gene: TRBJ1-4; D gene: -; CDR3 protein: CASSFLRGANQGKLFF; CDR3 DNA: TGTGCCAGTAGTTTCCTCCGGGGGGCGAATCAAGGAAAACTGTTTTTT
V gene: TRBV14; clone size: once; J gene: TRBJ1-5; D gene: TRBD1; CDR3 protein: CASSREQGEQNQPQHF; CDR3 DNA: TGTGCCAGCAGCCGAGAACAGGGGGAGCAGAATCAGCCCCAGCATTTT
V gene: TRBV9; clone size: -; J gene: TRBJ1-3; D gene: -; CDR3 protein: CASSVGGQGGSGNTIYF; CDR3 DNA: TGTGCCAGCAGCGTAGGGGGACAAGGAGGCTCCGGAAACACCATATATTTT
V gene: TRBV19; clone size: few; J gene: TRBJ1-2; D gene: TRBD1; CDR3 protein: CASSVSGTGGDYTF; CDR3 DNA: TGTGCCAGTAGTGTCTCCGGGACAGGGGGCGACTACACCTTC
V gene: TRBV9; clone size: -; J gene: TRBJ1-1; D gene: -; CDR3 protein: CASSALGGTEAFF; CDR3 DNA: TGTGCCAGCAGCGCGCTCGGGGGCACTGAAGCTTTCTTT
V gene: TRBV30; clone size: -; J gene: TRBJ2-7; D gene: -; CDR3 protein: CAWSVLPPRNRAYEQYF; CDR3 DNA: TGTGCCTGGAGTGTACTTCCCCCTCGGAACAGGGCCTACGAGCAGTACTTC
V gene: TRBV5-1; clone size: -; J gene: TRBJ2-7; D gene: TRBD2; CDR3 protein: CASSRRASGRVQPYEQYF; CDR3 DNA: TGCGCCAGCTCCCGGAGGGCTAGCGGGAGAGTCCAGCCCTACGAGCAGTACTTC
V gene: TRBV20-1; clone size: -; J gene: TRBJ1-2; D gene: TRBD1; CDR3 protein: CSPDRDYGYTF; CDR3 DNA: TGCAGCCCGGACAGGGACTATGGCTACACCTTC
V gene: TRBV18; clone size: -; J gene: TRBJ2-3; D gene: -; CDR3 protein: CASSPPGVTDTQYF; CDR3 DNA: TGTGCCAGCTCACCCCCGGGAGTCACAGATACGCAGTATTTT
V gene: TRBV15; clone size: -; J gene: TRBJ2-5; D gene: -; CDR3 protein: CATSRDGTAPEETQYF; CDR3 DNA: TGTGCCACCAGCAGAGATGGTACAGCCCCGGAAGAGACCCAGTACTTC
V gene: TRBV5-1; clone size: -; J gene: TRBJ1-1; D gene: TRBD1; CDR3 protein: CASSPGGQLNTEAFF; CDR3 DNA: TGCGCCAGCAGCCCAGGGGGACAGTTAAACACTGAAGCTTTCTTT
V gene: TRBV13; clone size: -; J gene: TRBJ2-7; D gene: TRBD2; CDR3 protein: CASSGTSGRRNEQYF; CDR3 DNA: TGTGCCAGCAGCGGGACTAGCGGGAGGAGGAACGAGCAGTACTTC
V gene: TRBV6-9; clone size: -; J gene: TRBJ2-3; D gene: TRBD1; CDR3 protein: CASSSNRGHELDMQYF; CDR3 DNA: TGTGCCAGCAGTTCGAACAGGGGCCACGAGTTGGATATGCAGTATTTT
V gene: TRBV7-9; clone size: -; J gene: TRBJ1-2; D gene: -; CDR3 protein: CASSSLAGEYYGYTF; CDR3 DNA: TGTGCCAGCAGCTCCCTAGCCGGGGAGTACTATGGCTACACCTTC
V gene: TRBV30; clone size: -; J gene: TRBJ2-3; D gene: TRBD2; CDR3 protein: CAWGVGLAGGGDTQYF; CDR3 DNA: TGTGCCTGGGGGGTTGGACTAGCGGGAGGAGGAGATACGCAGTATTTT
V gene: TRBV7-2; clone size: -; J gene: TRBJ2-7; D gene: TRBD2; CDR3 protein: CASSSVNSGRHEQYF; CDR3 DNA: TGTGCCAGCAGCTCGGTTAATAGCGGGAGACACGAGCAGTACTTC
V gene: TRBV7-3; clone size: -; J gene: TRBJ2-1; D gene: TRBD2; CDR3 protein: CASSFSVAGAYNEQFF; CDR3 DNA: TGTGCCAGCAGCTTCTCGGTAGCGGGAGCCTACAATGAGCAGTTCTTC
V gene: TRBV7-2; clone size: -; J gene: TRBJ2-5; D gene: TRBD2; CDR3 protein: CASSSGLDIETQYF; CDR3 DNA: TGTGCCAGCAGCTCGGGACTAGATATTGAGACCCAGTACTTC
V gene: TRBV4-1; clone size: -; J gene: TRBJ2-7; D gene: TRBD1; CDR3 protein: CASSQRVGQGKGEQYF; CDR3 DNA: TGCGCCAGCAGCCAACGAGTGGGACAGGGGAAAGGCGAGCAGTACTTC
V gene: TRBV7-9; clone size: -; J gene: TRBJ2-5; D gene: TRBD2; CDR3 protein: CASSPGTSGIQETQYF; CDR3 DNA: TGTGCCAGCAGCCCAGGGACTAGCGGGATACAAGAGACCCAGTACTTC
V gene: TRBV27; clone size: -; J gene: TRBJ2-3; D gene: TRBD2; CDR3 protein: CASSTRAGETDTQYF; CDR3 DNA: TGTGCCAGCAGTACCCGGGCGGGAGAAACAGATACGCAGTATTTT
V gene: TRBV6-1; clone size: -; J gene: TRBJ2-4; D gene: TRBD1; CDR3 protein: CASSEQGAKGIQYF; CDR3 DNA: TGTGCCAGCAGTGAACAGGGGGCGAAGGGCATTCAGTACTTC
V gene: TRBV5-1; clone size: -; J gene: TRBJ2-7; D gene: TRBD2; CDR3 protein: CASSLAGLAAGYEQYF; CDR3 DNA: TGCGCCAGCAGCTTGGCCGGACTAGCGGCAGGTTACGAGCAGTACTTC
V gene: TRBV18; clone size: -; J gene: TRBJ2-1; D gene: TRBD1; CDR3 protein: CASSYGSGTDTYHSYNEQFF; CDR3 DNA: TGTGCCAGCTCATATGGATCCGGGACAGATACTTATCACTCCTACAATGAGCAGTTCTTC
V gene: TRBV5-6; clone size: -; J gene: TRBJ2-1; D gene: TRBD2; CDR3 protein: CASSPGLAGGNEQFF; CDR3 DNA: TGTGCCAGCAGCCCGGGACTAGCGGGTGGGAATGAGCAGTTCTTC
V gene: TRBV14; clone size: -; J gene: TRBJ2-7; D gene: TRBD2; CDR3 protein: CASTESGTHEQYF; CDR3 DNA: TGTGCCAGCACGGAGAGCGGGACCCACGAGCAGTACTTC
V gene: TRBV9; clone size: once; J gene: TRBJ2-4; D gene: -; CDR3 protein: CASSVVGSQDIQYF; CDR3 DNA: TGTGCCAGCAGCGTAGTAGGGAGTCAAGACATTCAGTACTTC
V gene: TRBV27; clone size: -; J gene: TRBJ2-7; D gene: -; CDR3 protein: CASSLDSSYEQYF; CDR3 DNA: TGTGCCAGCAGTCTCGACAGCTCCTACGAGCAGTACTTC
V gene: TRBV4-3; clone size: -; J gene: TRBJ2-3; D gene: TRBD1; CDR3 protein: CASSHLTGSDTQYF; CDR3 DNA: TGCGCCAGCAGCCATTTGACAGGGTCAGATACGCAGTATTTT
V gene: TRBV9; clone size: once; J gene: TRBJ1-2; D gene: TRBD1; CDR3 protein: CASSVGDSLNYGYTF; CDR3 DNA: TGTGCCAGCAGCGTGGGGGACAGCCTCAACTATGGCTACACCTTC
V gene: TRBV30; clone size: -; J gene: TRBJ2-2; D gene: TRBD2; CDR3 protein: CAWSKLAGRPGELFF; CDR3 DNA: TGTGCCTGGAGTAAGCTAGCGGGACGGCCCGGGGAGCTGTTTTTT
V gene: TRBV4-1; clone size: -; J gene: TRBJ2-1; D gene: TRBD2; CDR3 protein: CASSGLGAGEKVDEQFF; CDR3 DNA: TGCGCCAGCAGCGGACTAGGAGCGGGGGAGAAAGTTGATGAGCAGTTCTTC
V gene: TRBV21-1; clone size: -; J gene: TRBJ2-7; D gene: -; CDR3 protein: CASSKPIPGTGLYEQYF; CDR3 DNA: TGTGCCAGCAGCAAGCCAATACCCGGGACAGGGCTGTACGAGCAGTACTTC
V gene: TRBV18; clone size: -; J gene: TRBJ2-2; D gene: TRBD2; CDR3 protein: CASSPSAGVNTGELFF; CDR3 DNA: TGTGCCAGCTCACCATCAGCGGGGGTAAACACCGGGGAGCTGTTTTTT
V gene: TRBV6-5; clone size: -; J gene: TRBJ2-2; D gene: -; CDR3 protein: CASRRIQGNTGELFF; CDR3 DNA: TGTGCCAGCAGGAGAATTCAGGGAAACACCGGGGAGCTGTTTTTT
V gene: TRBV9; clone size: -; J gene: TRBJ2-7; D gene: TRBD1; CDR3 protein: CASSGGQGTYEQYF; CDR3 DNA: TGTGCCAGCAGCGGCGGACAGGGGACTTACGAGCAGTACTTC
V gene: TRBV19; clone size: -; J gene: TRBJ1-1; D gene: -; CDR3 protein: CASTHTGEAFF; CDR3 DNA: TGTGCCAGTACACATACGGGTGAAGCTTTCTTT
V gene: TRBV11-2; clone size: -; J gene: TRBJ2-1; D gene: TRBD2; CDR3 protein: CASSLDHGTSGYNEQFF; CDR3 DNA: TGTGCCAGCAGCTTAGATCACGGGACTAGCGGATACAATGAGCAGTTCTTC
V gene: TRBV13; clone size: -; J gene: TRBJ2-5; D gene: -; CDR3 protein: CASSLADQETQYF; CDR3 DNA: TGTGCCAGCTCCCTGGCGGACCAAGAGACCCAGTACTTC
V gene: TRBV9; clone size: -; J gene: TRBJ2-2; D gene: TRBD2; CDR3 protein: CASSVGGLAIGELFF; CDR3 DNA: TGTGCCAGCAGCGTAGGGGGACTAGCAATCGGGGAGCTGTTTTTT
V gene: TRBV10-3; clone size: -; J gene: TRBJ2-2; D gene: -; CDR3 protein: CAISEGQYTNTGELFF; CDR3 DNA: TGTGCCATCAGTGAGGGGCAGTACACGAACACCGGGGAGCTGTTTTTT
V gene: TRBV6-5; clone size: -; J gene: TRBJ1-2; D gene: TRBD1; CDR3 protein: CASRPPGGGGGYTF; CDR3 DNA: TGTGCCAGCAGGCCGCCAGGGGGTGGTGGCGGCTACACCTTC
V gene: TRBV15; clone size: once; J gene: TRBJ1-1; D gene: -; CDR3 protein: CATSPGQNTEAFF; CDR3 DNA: TGTGCCACCAGTCCCGGACAGAACACTGAAGCTTTCTTT
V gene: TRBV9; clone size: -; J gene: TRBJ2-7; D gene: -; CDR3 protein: CASSVVGGGLYEQYF; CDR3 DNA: TGTGCCAGCAGCGTAGTGGGGGGAGGCCTCTACGAGCAGTACTTC
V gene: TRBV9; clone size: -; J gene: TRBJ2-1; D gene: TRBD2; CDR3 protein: CASSPSGVNEQFF; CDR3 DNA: TGTGCCAGCAGTCCTAGCGGGGTCAATGAGCAGTTCTTC
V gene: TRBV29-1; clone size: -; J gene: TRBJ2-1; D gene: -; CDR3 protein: CSVGRDEQFF; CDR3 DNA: TGCAGCGTTGGGAGGGATGAGCAGTTCTTC
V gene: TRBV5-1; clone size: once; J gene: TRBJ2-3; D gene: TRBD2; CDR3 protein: CASRLAGGVDTQYF; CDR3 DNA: TGCGCCAGCAGGCTAGCGGGAGGGGTCGATACGCAGTATTTT
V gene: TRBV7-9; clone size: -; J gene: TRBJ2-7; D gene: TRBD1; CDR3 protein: CASSSAGGNKQYF; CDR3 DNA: TGTGCCAGCAGCTCCGCAGGGGGCAACAAGCAGTACTTC
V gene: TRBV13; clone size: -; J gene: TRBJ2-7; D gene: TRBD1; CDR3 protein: CASSLGEVGTGGREQYF; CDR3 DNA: TGTGCCAGCAGCTTAGGGGAGGTGGGGACAGGGGGCCGCGAGCAGTACTTC